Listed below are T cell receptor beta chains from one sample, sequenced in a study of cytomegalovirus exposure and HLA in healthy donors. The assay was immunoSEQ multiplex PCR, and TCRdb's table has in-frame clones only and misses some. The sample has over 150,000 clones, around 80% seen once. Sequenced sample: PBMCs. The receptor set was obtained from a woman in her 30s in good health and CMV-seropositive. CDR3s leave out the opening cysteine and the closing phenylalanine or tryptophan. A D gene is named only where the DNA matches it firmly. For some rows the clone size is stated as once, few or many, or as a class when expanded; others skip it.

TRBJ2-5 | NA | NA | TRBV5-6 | ASSSTVPSAQY
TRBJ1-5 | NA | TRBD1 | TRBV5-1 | ASSFGQGASQPQH
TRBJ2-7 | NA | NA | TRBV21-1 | ASSKGGGGTYEQY
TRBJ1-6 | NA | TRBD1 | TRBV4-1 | ASSQAGQVSGSPLH
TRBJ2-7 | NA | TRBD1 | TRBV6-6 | ASSSDRGPFYEQY
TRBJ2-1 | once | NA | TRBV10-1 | ASSDRLENEQF
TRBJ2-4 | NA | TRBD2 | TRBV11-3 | ASSGGLVDGNIQY
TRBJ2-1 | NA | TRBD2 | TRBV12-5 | ASGPPGGRAANEQF
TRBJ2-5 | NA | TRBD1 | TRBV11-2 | ASSLGTGRETQY
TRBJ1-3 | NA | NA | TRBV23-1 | ASSQSPRSGNTIY
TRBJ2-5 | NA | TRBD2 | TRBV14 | ASSQVPWTSGRWEETQY
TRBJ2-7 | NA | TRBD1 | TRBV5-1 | ASSLGVWTGGSYEQY
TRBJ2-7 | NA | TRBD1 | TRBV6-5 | ASSFGTEVYEQY
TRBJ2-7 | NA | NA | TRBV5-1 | ASSTRWGVNEQY
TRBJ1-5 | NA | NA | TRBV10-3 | AISEDRSNQPQH
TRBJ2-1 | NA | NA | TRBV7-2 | ASSLVRIVLNEQF
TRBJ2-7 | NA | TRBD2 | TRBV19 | ASSLTSGNSYEQY